These 30 T cell receptor beta chains came from one sample sequenced in a study of PD-1 blockade in classical Hodgkin lymphoma. The data were produced by immunoSEQ multiplex PCR, yet TCRdb's version contains in-frame clones alone and is incomplete. The sample includes some 33,000 clones, about 72% of them seen just once. Regarding time point: cycle 4 day 1 (C4D1), after 6 weeks of nivolumab. Each patient relapsed following autologous stem cell transplantation, and prior brentuximab vedotin exposure differed. Sample: peripheral blood mononuclear cells (PBMCs), taken before the fourth cycle of nivolumab. The receptors here all came from a human donor with classical Hodgkin lymphoma.

The chain combines TRBV7-2 with TRBJ1-2, with D possibly TRBD1 on 6 matching bases. The germline V gene encodes CDR1 SGHTA and CDR2 FQGNSA. The V end lost 7 bases, the J end lost 2 bases, and 17 bases lay between the germline ends. The CDR3 extends over 15 amino acids. The CDR3 here is CASKREGGSNYGYTF. CDR3 coding DNA: TGTGCCAGCAAGCGGGAGGGGGGATCGAACTATGGCTACACCTTC.

The chain links TRBV6-1 to TRBJ1-2, with TRBD1 matching 8 bases. CDR1 is MNHNS and CDR2 is SASEGT in the germline V gene. CDR3 length: 14 residues. Trimming took 5 bases from V and 4 from J; bases not matched to a gene: 6. The CDR3 loop reads CASSLRTGLYGYTF. CDR3 nucleotide sequence: TGTGCCAGCAGTTTGAGGACAGGGCTCTATGGCTACACCTTC.

The genes are TRBV27 and TRBJ2-5; 8 bases map to TRBD2. The DNA end lines up better with TRBJ2-7; the J call may be wrong. This CDR3 contains 14 residues. From germline, CDR1 is MNHEY and CDR2 SMNVEV (reference sequence). The CDR3 DNA sequence: TGTGCCAGCAGTTTATTCCGGGGGGGCATCGAGCAGTACTTC. Encoded protein: CASSLFRGGIEQYF.

The V gene is TRBV28, the J gene TRBJ2-4; D may be TRBD1 or TRBD2 (6 bases each). The V gene's germline CDR1 is MDHEN and CDR2 SYDVKM. V shed 7 bases and J shed 1 base, with 17 bases lying between them. This CDR3 has 16 amino acids. As DNA, the CDR3 is TGTGCCAGCACCCTTGGAGGGGGAAGGGCCAAAAACATTCAGTACTTC. It codes for CASTLGGGRAKNIQYF.

The V call is TRBV5-4, the J call TRBJ1-1; no clear D gene. The CDR3 is 13 residues long. Germline V gene lookup returns CDR1 SGHNT and CDR2 YYREEE (reference sequence). V shed 2 bases and J shed 1 base, with 6 bases lying between them. DNA for the CDR3: TGTGCCAGCAGCTTCAGCTGGAACACTGAAGCTTTCTTT. Protein sequence: CASSFSWNTEAFF. Combining the CDR3 with reference TRBV5-4 and TRBJ1-1 gives the whole variable domain ETGVTQSPTHLIKTRGQQVTLRCSSQSGHNTVSWYQQALGQGPQFIFQYYREEENGRGNFPPRFSGLQFPNYSSELNVNALELDDSALYLCASSFSWNTEAFFGQGTRLTVV.

In DNA, the CDR3 is TGTGCCAGCAGCTTAGCCGGGCCCTACACCGGGGAGCTGTTTTTT. Amino acids: CASSLAGPYTGELFF. The V gene is TRBV7-2, the J gene TRBJ2-2; no reliable D call. V was clipped by 0 bases and J by 3 bases, with 8 bases between them. Germline V gene data show CDR1 as SGHTA and CDR2 as FQGNSA. CDR3 length: 15 amino acids.

The V call is TRBV7-4, the J call TRBJ2-6; no clear D gene. Germline V gives CDR1 SGHVT, CDR2 SQSDAQ. The V and J ends lost 4 bases and 5 bases respectively, with 18 bases between them. The CDR3 has 17 amino acids. CDR3 bases: TGTGCCAGCAGCTGCCTTCACTCACAAAGTCGGGCCAACGTCCTGACTTTC. It codes for CASSCLHSQSRANVLTF.

V and J are TRBV11-2 and TRBJ2-7; weak D call: TRBD1 (5 bases). V was pared by 4 bases and J by 7 bases, with 14 bases between. There are 13 residues in the CDR3. Germline CDR1 and CDR2: SGHAT and FQNNGV. The chain's CDR3 is CASSSGLAGEQYF. The CDR3 region has the DNA TGTGCCAGCAGCTCTGGTTTAGCAGGGGAGCAGTACTTC.

There are a few counts of this clone. The genes are TRBV4-3 and TRBJ1-3, with 7 bases aligning to TRBD1. Losses at the gene ends were 0 bases for V and 4 bases for J; bases not matched to a gene: 6. Germline V gives CDR1 LGHNA, CDR2 YSLEER. This CDR3 has 16 amino acids. Here the CDR3 DNA reads TGCGCCAGCAGCCAAGATTACAGGGGATCAGGAAACACCATATATTTT. Residues: CASSQDYRGSGNTIYF.

Concerning this clone: Other DNA sequences in the sample encode the same CDR3. The gene calls are TRBV30 and TRBJ1-1; possibly TRBD1 for D (5 bases). V lost 0 bases and J lost 3, with 8 bases in between. Looked up from germline, CDR1 is GTSNPN and CDR2 is SVGIG (reference sequence). The CDR3 is made up of 13 amino acids. DNA of the CDR3: TGTGCCTGGAGTGTTCAGGGTGACACTGAAGCTTTCTTT. Translating it yields CAWSVQGDTEAFF.

The rearrangement links TRBV5-5 to TRBJ2-6; 8 bases agree with TRBD1. Germline trimming cut 4 bases from V and 0 bases from J; bases unmatched to any gene: 6. Germline-derived CDR1 and CDR2 are SGHKS and YYEKEE (reference sequence). There are 17 residues in the CDR3. The DNA of the CDR3 is TGTGCCAGCAGCCCCAGGACAGGGCCCTCTGGGGCCAACGTCCTGACTTTC. It codes for CASSPRTGPSGANVLTF. The full variable domain, completed using reference TRBV5-5 and TRBJ2-6, is DAGVTQSPTHLIKTRGQQVTLRCSPISGHKSVSWYQQVLGQGPQFIFQYYEKEERGRGNFPDRFSARQFPNYSSELNVNALLLGDSALYLCASSPRTGPSGANVLTFGAGSRLTVL.

This clone is labeled medium-sized. The chain has TRBV5-1 and TRBJ1-2; the D is unclear. This CDR3 contains 12 residues. V shed 3 bases and J shed 5 bases, with 8 bases lying between them. Germline V gene sequence: CDR1 SGHRS, CDR2 YFSETQ. CDR3 coding DNA: TGCGCCAGCAGCTCCTTGGGTTATGGCTACACCTTC. Translating it yields CASSSLGYGYTF.

This clone has just a few counts. This chain links TRBV7-7 with TRBJ1-1; D unresolved. This CDR3 contains 13 residues. The V gene lost 1 base and the J gene lost 0 bases, with 3 bases spanning the gap. Per germline, CDR1 SSHAT and CDR2 FNYEAQ (reference sequence). CDR3 nucleotide sequence: TGTGCCAGCAGCTTAGATCTGAACACTGAAGCTTTCTTT. Translated: CASSLDLNTEAFF. The full variable domain, rest sourced from reference TRBV7-7 and TRBJ1-1, is GAGVSQSPRYKVTKRGQDVTLRCDPISSHATLYWYQQALGQGPEFLTYFNYEAQPDKSGLPSDRFSAERPEGSISTLTIQRTEQRDSAMYRCASSLDLNTEAFFGQGTRLTVV.

The V gene is TRBV6-5, the J gene TRBJ2-1; TRBD2 agrees at 12 bases. The germline V gene has CDR1 MNHEY and CDR2 SVGAGI. Trimming took 2 bases from V and 10 from J; bases not matched to a gene: 6. The CDR3 is made up of 15 amino acids. CDR3 bases: TGTGCCAGCAGTTACCGACTAGCGGGGGCGGACGAGCAGTTCTTC. Its protein is CASSYRLAGADEQFF.

The chain has TRBV9 and TRBJ2-2; the D gene is possibly TRBD1 (6 bases). V gave up 4 bases and J gave up 8 bases, with 9 bases separating them. CDR1 is SGDLS and CDR2 is YYNGEE in the germline V gene. The length of the CDR3 is 12 residues. The CDR3 protein is CASSQGTGELFF. The CDR3 DNA reads as TGTGCCAGCAGCCAAGGGACAGGGGAGCTGTTTTTT.

The V call is TRBV6-5, the J call TRBJ1-1; D gene unclear. The CDR3 covers 12 residues. Germline V lookup: CDR1 MNHEY, CDR2 SVGAGI. V was clipped by 2 bases and J by 7 bases, with 8 bases between them. CDR3 bases: TGTGCCAGCAGTTACACGCGGATTGAAGCTTTCTTT. Its protein product is CASSYTRIEAFF.

This sequence joins TRBV7-2 and TRBJ2-4, with 7 bases identical to TRBD1. V dropped 5 bases and J dropped 5; count of bases not matched to a gene: 6. This CDR3 has 14 amino acids. The germline V gene encodes CDR1 SGHTA and CDR2 FQGNSA. The CDR3 reads CASSQGVDENIQYF. The CDR3 nucleotides are TGTGCCAGCAGCCAGGGGGTAGATGAAAACATTCAGTACTTC.

This chain connects TRBV6-4 to TRBJ2-1, with D unclear. V was shortened by 1 base and J by 6 bases, with 4 bases between the two germline ends. This CDR3 is 12 amino acids long. CDR1 and CDR2 (germline): MRHNA, SNTAGT. Here the CDR3 reads CASSDWGNEQFF. Here the CDR3 DNA reads TGTGCCAGCAGTGACTGGGGCAATGAGCAGTTCTTC.

This chain's CDR3 is CASSDTGGLLDEQYF. The CDR3 nucleotides read TGTGCCAGCAGCGATACAGGAGGGCTCTTGGACGAGCAGTACTTC. This chain links TRBV9 with TRBJ2-7; TRBD2 is a possible D gene (6 bases). The CDR3 consists of 15 residues. Germline CDR1 reads SGDLS; CDR2 reads YYNGEE. The ends were cut back, 3 bases at V and 5 bases at J, with 18 bases in the middle.

This chain uses TRBV27 with TRBJ1-3; D is uncertain. Trimming removed 2 bases from V and 2 bases from J, with 13 bases in between. The germline V gene encodes CDR1 MNHEY and CDR2 SMNVEV (reference sequence). This CDR3 spans 16 amino acids. The CDR3 here is CASSLEPFNTGNTIYF. CDR3 bases: TGTGCCAGCAGTTTAGAACCCTTTAACACTGGAAACACCATATATTTT.

The rearrangement joins TRBV11-3 to TRBJ2-7; perhaps D is TRBD1 or TRBD2 (5 bases each). CDR1 and CDR2 (germline): SGHNT, YENEEA. With 0 bases removed from V and 4 bases from J, the gap between germline ends came to 7 bases. The CDR3 is 13 amino acids. CDR3: CASSLEGDYEQYF. The DNA for the CDR3 is TGTGCCAGCAGCTTAGAGGGGGATTACGAGCAGTACTTC.

The genes are TRBV6-5 and TRBJ2-1, with D unresolved. The germline CDR1 and CDR2 sequences are MNHEY and SVGAGI. Trimming shortened V by 0 bases and J by 3 bases, and 3 bases separated the two germline ends. The CDR3 totals 13 residues. The CDR3 sequence is CASSYSRYNEQFF. CDR3 sequence (DNA): TGTGCCAGCAGTTACTCGCGCTACAATGAGCAGTTCTTC.

This chain uses TRBV9 with TRBJ2-5; TRBD1 matches at 8 bases. CDR3 size: 15 residues. CDR1 and CDR2 from the germline V gene are SGDLS and YYNGEE. Unmatched junction bases numbered 6, after V lost 0 bases and J lost 5 bases. CDR3 amino acids: CASSVGDRGAETQYF. The CDR3, as DNA: TGTGCCAGCAGCGTAGGAGACAGGGGCGCGGAGACCCAGTACTTC. The full variable domain, rest sourced from reference TRBV9 and TRBJ2-5, is DSGVTQTPKHLITATGQRVTLRCSPRSGDLSVYWYQQSLDQGLQFLIQYYNGEERAKGNILERFSAQQFPDLHSELNLSSLELGDSALYFCASSVGDRGAETQYFGPGTRLLVL.

V and J are TRBV5-3 and TRBJ2-2; 8 nucleotides line up with TRBD1. TRBV5-3 is treated as an ORF (open reading frame) with a function not yet certain. Trimming cost V 0 bases and J 1 base; bases outside gene matches: 5. This CDR3 is built from 17 residues. The CDR3 DNA sequence: TGTGCCAGAAGCTTGGAGTCCGGGACAGGGAACACCGGGGAGCTGTTTTTT. This gives the protein CARSLESGTGNTGELFF.

This clone has only one observation. The chain joins TRBV13 to TRBJ2-7, with D perhaps matching TRBD1 (6 bases). CDR1 is PRHDT, CDR2 FYEKMQ, per germline (reference sequence). CDR3 size: 16 residues. V lost 5 bases, J lost 9 bases, and 26 bases lay in between. The CDR3 sequence is CASSRDRPEVVSRQYF. The CDR3 DNA sequence: TGTGCCAGCAGCCGAGACAGGCCCGAAGTGGTTAGTCGGCAGTACTTC.

In its sample, this clone was seen a few times. The chain combines TRBV6-6 with TRBJ2-7; D call uncertain. Trimming left V 7 bases short and J 3 bases short, with 16 bases between. Per the germline V gene, CDR1 is MNHNY and CDR2 is SVGAGI (reference sequence). There are 14 residues in the CDR3. CDR3 residues: CASISQANVYEQYF. CDR3 sequence (DNA): TGTGCCAGCATCTCCCAGGCGAATGTCTACGAGCAGTACTTC.

The rearrangement uses TRBV5-8 and TRBJ1-1, with D perhaps matching TRBD1 (5 bases). The length of the CDR3 is 13 residues. Germline values: CDR1 SGHTS, CDR2 YDEGEE. The V end lost 5 bases, the J end lost 4 bases, and 12 bases lay between the germline ends. The DNA for the CDR3 is TGTGCCAGCAGGCCAAATGGGGGCACTGAAGCTTTCTTT. Protein product: CASRPNGGTEAFF.

This clone has more than one count but fewer than ten. The CDR3 coding sequence is TGTGCCAGCACCCTCGGCGCCGGTGGGGGCTACACCTTC. It encodes CASTLGAGGGYTF. The rearrangement joins TRBV6-6 to TRBJ1-2; unclear D gene. The CDR3 contains 13 residues. V shed 7 bases and J shed 8 bases, with 17 bases lying between them. Germline-derived CDR1 and CDR2 are MNHNY and SVGAGI (reference sequence).

The CDR3 nucleotides read TGTGCCAGCAGCTCAGATTCAGGGACAGAGGTATACAATGACGTGTTCTTC. This encodes CASSSDSGTEVYNDVFF. V and J are TRBV9 and TRBJ2-1, with 7 bases fitting TRBD1. Trimming took 4 bases from V and 15 from J; bases not matched to a gene: 25. CDR3 length: 17 residues. Germline values: CDR1 SGDLS, CDR2 YYNGEE. Together with reference TRBV9 and TRBJ2-1, the CDR3 gives the full variable domain: DSGVTQTPKHLITATGQRVTLRCSPRSGDLSVYWYQQSLDQGLQFLIQYYNGEERAKGNILERFSAQQFPDLHSELNLSSLELGDSALYFCASSSDSGTEVYNDVFFGPGTRLTVL.

The chain carries TRBV6-5 and TRBJ1-3; 11 positions match TRBD1. Germline CDR1 MNHEY, CDR2 SVGAGI. This CDR3 spans 16 amino acids. Trimming removed 2 bases from V and 4 bases from J; junction bases left unmatched: 4. In DNA form, the CDR3 reads TGTGCCAGCAGTTACGTCCGGGACAGGGGGGGAAACACCATATATTTT. This sequence encodes CASSYVRDRGGNTIYF.